Following are 20 T cell receptor beta chains from one sample sequenced in a study of OX40 agonist ivuxolimab in advanced cancers. The data were produced by immunoSEQ multiplex PCR, yet TCRdb's version contains in-frame clones alone and is incomplete. The table lists more than 60,000 clones, 65% to 90% of them singletons. The sample here was CD4+ or CD8+ T cells sorted from blood, taken in a trial of the OX40 agonist ivuxolimab. The receptor source for this set is an adult with an advanced solid tumor such as melanoma, head and neck, liver or kidney cancer.

This rearrangement joins TRBV18 to TRBJ2-3; possible D gene TRBD2, 5 bases. Germline CDR1 and CDR2: KGHSH and LQKENI. The length of the CDR3 is 15 residues. Trimming left V 4 bases short and J 2 bases short, with 13 bases between. CDR3 bases: TGTGCCAGCTCACGCTCAGCGGTACTCACAGATACGCAGTATTTT. Its protein is CASSRSAVLTDTQYF. Full variable domain (rest looked up from reference TRBV18 and TRBJ2-3): NAGVMQNPRHLVRRRGQEARLRCSPMKGHSHVYWYRQLPEEGLKFMVYLQKENIIDESGMPKERFSAEFPKEGPSILRIQQVVRGDSAAYFCASSRSAVLTDTQYFGPGTRLTVL.

The V call is TRBV5-4, the J call TRBJ2-7, with D hard to call. The V and J ends lost 0 bases and 0 bases respectively, with 10 bases between them. This CDR3 comprises 15 residues. Germline CDR1 reads SGHNT; CDR2 reads YYREEE (reference sequence). The CDR3 nucleotides read TGTGCCAGCAGCTTGGACGCAGCGAGCTCCTACGAGCAGTACTTC. Protein sequence: CASSLDAASSYEQYF.

V is TRBV6-5 and J is TRBJ2-5; 10 nucleotides align to TRBD1. Trimming cost V 0 bases and J 5 bases; bases outside gene matches: 3. Germline V lookup: CDR1 MNHEY, CDR2 SVGAGI. The CDR3 consists of 15 residues. This chain's CDR3 is CASSYSTGGLETQYF. The CDR3 region has the DNA TGTGCCAGCAGTTACTCGACAGGGGGCCTGGAGACCCAGTACTTC.

This clone showed up just once. CDR3 DNA sequence: TGTGCCAGCAGCTTAGGGGGGATTAGCAATCAGCCCCAGCATTTT. Protein: CASSLGGISNQPQHF. The chain carries TRBV7-9 and TRBJ1-5; D possibly corresponds to TRBD1 (5 bases). Germline V CDR1 and CDR2: SEHNR, FQNEAQ (reference sequence). The CDR3 consists of 15 residues. Trimming pared 1 base from V and 0 bases from J, leaving 7 bases between.

J is TRBJ1-2 and V is TRBV7-2; D not resolved. There are 14 residues in the CDR3. The V end was cut by 5 bases, the J end by 12 bases, with 22 bases between. The germline V gene encodes CDR1 SGHTA and CDR2 FQGNSA. The CDR3 nucleotides are TGTGCCAGCAGCGACGAGGCCTTTATCCCAATAGACACCTTC. It yields the protein CASSDEAFIPIDTF.

This clone was observed a single time. The V call is TRBV4-2, the J call TRBJ1-4; 12 bases are shared with TRBD1. This CDR3 has 15 amino acids. The germline V gene encodes CDR1 LGHNA and CDR2 YNFKEQ. V shed 0 bases, J shed 8 bases, and the junction held 1 base outside the gene matches. The CDR3 loop is CASSQEGQGAEKLFF. The CDR3 coding sequence is TGTGCCAGCAGCCAAGAGGGACAGGGGGCCGAAAAACTGTTTTTT.

The gene calls are TRBV7-6 and TRBJ1-3; D gene uncertain. The germline CDR1 and CDR2 sequences are SGHVS and FNYEAQ. The V gene lost 1 base and the J gene lost 0 bases, with 7 bases spanning the gap. This CDR3 is 15 amino acids long. The CDR3 DNA reads TGTGCCAGCAGCTTAGAGGCAGTCTCTGGAAACACCATATATTTT. Its protein product is CASSLEAVSGNTIYF.

The chain has TRBV16 and TRBJ1-1; maybe TRBD1 (6 bases). In germline, CDR1 is KGHSY, CDR2 FQNENV. Between the trimmed V and J ends, which lost 2 bases and 5 bases, there was a span of 15 bases. This CDR3 has 15 amino acids. The DNA of the CDR3 is TGTGCCAGCAGCCAAACGAGCAGGGGTGGGACTGAAGCTTTCTTT. Translated: CASSQTSRGGTEAFF.

The gene calls are TRBV7-2 and TRBJ2-7, with 11 bases aligning to TRBD2. V shed 0 bases, J shed 3 bases, and the junction held 4 bases outside the gene matches. CDR3 length: 16 residues. The germline gives CDR1 SGHTA, CDR2 FQGNSA. The chain's CDR3 is CASSLASGGAVYEQYF. The CDR3 DNA reads TGTGCCAGCAGCTTAGCTAGCGGGGGGGCAGTCTACGAGCAGTACTTC.

The chain joins TRBV19 to TRBJ1-2; D gene ambiguous. The CDR3 runs 15 residues. Germline V gene data show CDR1 as LNHDA and CDR2 as SQIVND (reference sequence). V was clipped by 3 bases and J by 2 bases, with 13 bases between them. Written as DNA, the CDR3 is TGTGCCAGTAGTATCTCAGCTGGAGAGAACTATGGCTACACCTTC. It encodes CASSISAGENYGYTF. The complete variable domain, with remaining parts taken from reference TRBV19 and TRBJ1-2, reads DGGITQSPKYLFRKEGQNVTLSCEQNLNHDAMYWYRQDPGQGLRLIYYSQIVNDFQKGDIAEGYSVSREKKESFPLTVTSAQKNPTAFYLCASSISAGENYGYTFGSGTRLTVV.

The gene calls are TRBV19 and TRBJ1-2; the match to TRBD1 covers 9 bases. V trimming: 5 bases; J trimming: 6 bases; junction bases outside the gene matches: 10. CDR1 is LNHDA and CDR2 is SQIVND in the germline V gene (reference sequence). This CDR3 region has 15 residues. The chain's CDR3 is CASSPRDRARDGYTF. For the CDR3, the DNA is TGTGCCAGTAGTCCCCGGGACAGGGCTCGCGATGGCTACACCTTC.

The V gene is TRBV18, the J gene TRBJ2-3; no definite D call. The V gene's germline CDR1 is KGHSH and CDR2 LQKENI. This CDR3 region has 12 residues. V was pared by 4 bases and J by 2 bases, with 4 bases between. CDR3 sequence reads: CASSRSTDTQYF. CDR3 DNA sequence: TGTGCCAGCTCACGGTCCACAGATACGCAGTATTTT.

This chain uses TRBV4-1 with TRBJ1-5; D might be TRBD1 (5 bases). Between the trimmed V and J ends, which lost 4 bases and 8 bases, there was a span of 21 bases. The CDR3 sequence is 16 residues long. CDR1 and CDR2 (germline): MGHRA, YSYEKL. The CDR3 nucleotides are TGCGCCAGCAGCCGTGGGGGATCGGGTGAGTTTAAGCCCCAGCATTTT. It translates to CASSRGGSGEFKPQHF.

The J gene is TRBJ1-2, the V gene TRBV9; the D gene is possibly TRBD1 (5 bases). Germline-derived CDR1 and CDR2 are SGDLS and YYNGEE. The CDR3 covers 15 residues. Trimming stripped 4 bases from V and 0 bases from J, with 13 bases between. The DNA of the CDR3 is TGTGCCAGCAGCCCCCAGTTGGGGGCTAACTATGGCTACACCTTC. It is translated as CASSPQLGANYGYTF. The whole variable domain, filled in from reference TRBV9 and TRBJ1-2, reads DSGVTQTPKHLITATGQRVTLRCSPRSGDLSVYWYQQSLDQGLQFLIQYYNGEERAKGNILERFSAQQFPDLHSELNLSSLELGDSALYFCASSPQLGANYGYTFGSGTRLTVV.

The chain couples TRBV13 to TRBJ1-2; tentatively, D is TRBD1 (5 bases). CDR1 and CDR2 from the germline V gene are PRHDT and FYEKMQ (reference sequence). CDR3 length: 12 residues. The V and J ends lost 1 base and 8 bases respectively, with 8 bases between them. In DNA form, the CDR3 reads TGTGCCAGCAGCTTAGAGGGGTGGGGCTACACCTTC. Amino acid sequence: CASSLEGWGYTF.

This chain joins TRBV5-1 and TRBJ1-4; 10 bases line up with TRBD1. CDR3 length equals 14 residues. V trimming: 2 bases; J trimming: 6 bases; junction bases outside the gene matches: 1. Germline loops: CDR1 SGHRS, CDR2 YFSETQ. DNA of the CDR3: TGCGCCAGCAGCTTCGGACAGGGGGATGAAAAACTGTTTTTT. Translation: CASSFGQGDEKLFF.

The chain employs TRBV2 and TRBJ2-5, with 10 bases identical to TRBD2. Looked up from germline, CDR1 is SNHLY and CDR2 is FYNNEI. The CDR3 is 15 amino acids. The V gene end was trimmed by 5 bases and the J gene end by 5 bases; junction bases not matched to a gene: 8. CDR3 protein: CASSRSGGAGETQYF. The DNA for the CDR3 is TGTGCCAGCAGTAGAAGCGGGGGGGCGGGTGAGACCCAGTACTTC.

This sequence joins TRBV9 and TRBJ2-1; unclear D gene. The germline V and J ends were trimmed by 1 base and 2 bases, with 13 bases remaining between them. The CDR3 length is 16 residues. CDR1 SGDLS and CDR2 YYNGEE come from the germline V gene. CDR3 sequence (DNA): TGTGCCAGCAGCGTACGCGCAACTACGGCCTACAATGAGCAGTTCTTC. Protein sequence: CASSVRATTAYNEQFF.

J is TRBJ2-7 and V is TRBV5-1; D is perhaps TRBD2 (5 bases). Germline values: CDR1 SGHRS, CDR2 YFSETQ. The germline V and J ends were trimmed by 7 bases and 8 bases, with 16 bases remaining between them. The CDR3 covers 12 residues. CDR3 sequence reads: CASGQEGQKQYF. In DNA, the CDR3 is TGCGCCAGCGGCCAAGAGGGCCAGAAGCAGTACTTC.

The V call is TRBV11-2, the J call TRBJ2-1; 8 bases line up with TRBD1. Germline lookup yields CDR1 SGHAT and CDR2 FQNNGV. The CDR3 extends over 14 amino acids. Losses at the gene ends were 3 bases for V and 7 bases for J; bases not matched to a gene: 5. CDR3 in amino acids: CASSFGTGRNEQFF. The CDR3 nucleotides are TGTGCCAGCAGCTTTGGGACAGGAAGGAATGAGCAGTTCTTC.